In this sample, the clone carrying this TCR beta chain turned up a few times. Antigen: not known. These data are taken from a study of beta chain features in type 1 diabetes. Germline CDR1 is SEHNR and CDR2 is FQNEAQ (reference sequence). This CDR3 has 14 residues. With 3 bases clipped from V and 8 bases from J, the junction kept 5 bases outside the gene matches. Findings of the study overall: Moderately but significantly shorter TCRB CDR3s were found in Type 1 diabetes patients in all four CD4+ subsets.

Investigators reverse transcribed all isolated RNA, so they sequenced expressed TCRB transcripts. Only in-frame clones appear in the TCRdb table, and some are missing; sequencing was by immunoSEQ multiplex PCR. The data hold hundreds of thousands of clones, with approximately 11% observed a single time. The V and J genes are TRBV7-9 and TRBJ1-4; 8 nucleotides line up with TRBD1. This clonotype was obtained from a man aged 30 to 39 with type 1 diabetes. The source material was naive CD4+ T cells from blood. CDR3 loop: CASSFRTGTEKLFF. CDR3 nucleotide sequence: TGTGCCAGCAGCTTTCGGACAGGGACCGAAAAACTGTTTTTT.